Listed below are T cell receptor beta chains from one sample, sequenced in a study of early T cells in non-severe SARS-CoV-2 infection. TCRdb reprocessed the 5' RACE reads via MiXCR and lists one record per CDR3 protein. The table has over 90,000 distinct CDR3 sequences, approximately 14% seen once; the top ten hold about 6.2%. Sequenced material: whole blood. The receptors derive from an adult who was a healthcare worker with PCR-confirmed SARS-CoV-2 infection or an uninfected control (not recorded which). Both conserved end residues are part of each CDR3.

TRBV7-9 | CASSLVSRGDTQYF
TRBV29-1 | CSVGLLNTGELFF
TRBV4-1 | CASSQAQYTGELFF
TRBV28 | CASSLPGTDTGEPFF
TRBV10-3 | CAISGSGQPEAFF
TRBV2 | CASRGSLDYSYEQYF
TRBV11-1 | CASSATGTSIETQYF
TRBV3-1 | CASSSQAGTGDEQFF
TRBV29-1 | CSVEASGAYEQYF
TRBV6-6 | CASSYSSLAGRETQYF
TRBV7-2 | CASGTPPPAGSYEQYF
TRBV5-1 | CASHGRFGEAFF
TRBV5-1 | CASSSERVYQETQYF
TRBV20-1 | CSASWGYAAFF
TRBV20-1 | CSANFGSWEAEQYF
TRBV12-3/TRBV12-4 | CARKIAGGQDTQYF
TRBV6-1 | CASSTSGPYEQYF
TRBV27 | CASTDGGHLGGYTF
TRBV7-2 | CASSLGNTGELFF
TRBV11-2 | CASSPGLNEKLFF
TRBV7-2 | CASSLGLAPDTQYF
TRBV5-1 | CASLALGSPYEQYF
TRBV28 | CASTSESGQPQHF
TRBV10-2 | CASTGDRGLYEQYF
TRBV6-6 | CASRGGQGPPSYEQYF
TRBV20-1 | CSAVLTSGTDTQYF
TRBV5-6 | CASSLPGQGVGEKLFF
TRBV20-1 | CSARLAGESEQYF
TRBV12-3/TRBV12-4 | CASSLTPGELFF
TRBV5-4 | CASSLGGGRITYEQYF
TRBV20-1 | CSARGTASYNEQFF
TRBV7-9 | CASSPTWREGKFGANVLTF
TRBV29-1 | CSVGQGANYGYTF
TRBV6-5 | CASRTQGHTIYF
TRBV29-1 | CSGTGGANTEAFF
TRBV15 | CATSRGYEQFF
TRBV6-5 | CASSFSGGNTEAFF
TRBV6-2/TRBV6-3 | CASRTFSPYEQYF
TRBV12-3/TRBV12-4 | CASSWWQGEDTQYF
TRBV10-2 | CASSVREGFVGGEQYF
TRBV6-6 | CASSKLAGGADTQYF
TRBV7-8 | CASSLLVAGANEQFF
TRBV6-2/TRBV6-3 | CASSYSPLAPNREQFF
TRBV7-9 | CASSLYPRLVATQYF
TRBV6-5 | CASRPEVGEAFF
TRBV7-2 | CASSFGLIGKTGANVLTF
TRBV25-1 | CASREAYNEQFF
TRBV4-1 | CASSQDQGNGYGYTF
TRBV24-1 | CATGIGGSEQFF